This T cell receptor (beta chain) is drawn from a study of T cell repertoires in cytomegalovirus infection. Turning to the study itself: Through public TCR beta signatures, both CMV infection and matching HLA type were indicated. Study-wide points: The ex vivo response was dominated by HLA-C-restricted CMV-specific TCR beta clonotypes. Identification of carriers of CMV plus the relevant HLA was achieved through cumulative public TCR beta family frequency.

This clonotype was counted many times. What it binds is unknown. TCRdb itself ran the reads through MiXCR, one entry per CDR3 protein. The sample records around 530,000 distinct CDR3 sequences, about 15% being singletons. Sequencing input: CD8+ T cells from PBMCs. This TCR derives from a human donor in good health (CMV status not recorded). Some clones in this sample may be carry-over from other donors' samples.

In DNA form, the CDR3 reads TGTGCCAGCATCCTTTACGGACTCGGAGGTAGAACTGAAGCTTTCTTT. This encodes CASILYGLGGRTEAFF. J is TRBJ1-1 and V is TRBV12-3 or TRBV12-4; D gene unclear. The V end was cut by 7 bases, the J end by 5 bases, with 23 bases between. The CDR3 runs to 16 residues.